This TCR beta chain was recovered during a study of T cell responses to AZD1222 COVID-19 vaccine. Study findings and constraints: Donor demographics were predominantly white British with a female majority; clonal diversity may be underestimated. Following two doses of AZD1222, Spike-specific TCR breadth and depth rose. Only a handful of AZD1222 recipients, several in all, had baseline seropositivity. At 160-218 and 743-854, vaccine-associated CD4 TCRs were dominant, and they spanned spike.

Concerning this clone itself: Its antigen is not identified.

The V end was cut by 7 bases, the J end by 1 base, with 8 bases between. The CDR3 runs 13 residues. Germline V gene lookup returns CDR1 MNHEY and CDR2 SVGAGI. The data were produced by immunoSEQ multiplex PCR, yet TCRdb's version contains in-frame clones alone and is incomplete. The data contain fewer than 120,000 clones, 80% to 95% of them singletons. The chain has TRBV6-5 and TRBJ2-4, with D perhaps matching TRBD2 (6 bases). The sequence derives from an adult in good health. Sequences were derived from peripheral blood, sampled on day 0 of AZD1222 vaccination. The CDR3 nucleotides read TGTGCCAGCATTGGAGGGGCCAAAAACATTCAGTACTTC. This codes for CASIGGAKNIQYF.